Shown below are 31 T cell receptor beta chains from a single sample sequenced in a study of technical replicates of blood from several donors. Libraries were prepared by immunoSEQ multiplex PCR; TCRdb keeps only in-frame clonotypes and omits some of them. The table shows more than 75,000 clones, with around 93% occurring only once. Sequencing was carried out using T cells isolated from PBMCs. Receptors were obtained from a human donor in good health.

V and J are TRBV2 and TRBJ2-5; D remains ambiguous. The CDR3 extends over 12 amino acids. The ends were cut back, 6 bases at V and 5 bases at J, with 10 bases in the middle. Germline V lookup: CDR1 SNHLY, CDR2 FYNNEI. The CDR3: CASSLEAETQYF. CDR3 in DNA: TGTGCCAGCAGCCTGGAAGCGGAGACCCAGTACTTC.

The sample holds a few counts of this clone. The chain is built from TRBV2 and TRBJ1-5; no reliable D call. Germline V CDR1 and CDR2: SNHLY, FYNNEI. This CDR3 contains 15 residues. V lost 10 bases and J lost 4, with 20 bases in between. Here the CDR3 DNA reads TGTGCCACCGCGAGCCTACCCAACCCTAATCAGCCCCAGCATTTT. This codes for CATASLPNPNQPQHF.

The V call is TRBV19, the J call TRBJ1-3, with D maybe TRBD1 (5 bases). V was cut by 7 bases and J by 0 bases, with 10 bases left in between. The CDR3 consists of 14 residues. The germline V gene encodes CDR1 LNHDA and CDR2 SQIVND (reference sequence). The CDR3 DNA is TGTGCCAGTACACAGGCCCACTCTGGAAACACCATATATTTT. Translating it yields CASTQAHSGNTIYF. Full variable domain (remainder filled in from reference TRBV19 and TRBJ1-3): DGGITQSPKYLFRKEGQNVTLSCEQNLNHDAMYWYRQDPGQGLRLIYYSQIVNDFQKGDIAEGYSVSREKKESFPLTVTSAQKNPTAFYLCASTQAHSGNTIYFGEGSWLTVV.

J is TRBJ1-1 and V is TRBV30; D perhaps matches TRBD1 (5 bases). Germline values: CDR1 GTSNPN, CDR2 SVGIG (reference sequence). Trimming removed 1 base from V and 0 bases from J, with 15 bases in between. CDR3 length equals 16 residues. DNA for the CDR3: TGTGCCTGGAGTGGCGCAGGGTCCCTCATGAACACTGAAGCTTTCTTT. It is translated as CAWSGAGSLMNTEAFF.

This chain connects TRBV7-9 to TRBJ2-2, with 11 bases matching TRBD2. The germline CDR1 and CDR2 sequences are SEHNR and FQNEAQ (reference sequence). Germline trimming cut 4 bases from V and 3 bases from J; bases unmatched to any gene: 4. The CDR3 contains 16 residues. The CDR3 DNA sequence: TGTGCCAGCAGCTCGCTAGCGGGGGGTGACACCGGGGAGCTGTTTTTT. It is translated as CASSSLAGGDTGELFF.

The chain employs TRBV2 and TRBJ2-5, with TRBD1 as a possible D gene (5 bases). CDR1 and CDR2 from the germline V gene are SNHLY and FYNNEI. V lost 11 bases to trimming and J lost 4 bases, with 17 bases between them. The length of the CDR3 is 13 residues. CDR3 loop: CAGAATGRETQYF. The CDR3 nucleotides are TGTGCCGGCGCGGCTACAGGTCGAGAGACCCAGTACTTC.

The chain employs TRBV7-9 and TRBJ2-5; D possibly corresponds to TRBD2 (6 bases). CDR3 length equals 15 residues. With 2 bases removed from V and 5 bases from J, the gap between germline ends came to 15 bases. Germline CDR1 reads SEHNR; CDR2 reads FQNEAQ (reference sequence). CDR3 DNA: TGTGCCAGCAGCTTAACTGGGACGGGAGTTGAGACCCAGTACTTC. It codes for CASSLTGTGVETQYF.

The chain recombines TRBV6-5 with TRBJ2-7; TRBD1 aligns across 7 bases. V trimming: 0 bases; J trimming: 4 bases; junction bases outside the gene matches: 6. CDR1 and CDR2 from the germline V gene are MNHEY and SVGAGI. The CDR3 consists of 15 residues. As DNA, the CDR3 is TGTGCCAGCAGTTACTCCCCAACAGGGGCGTACGAGCAGTACTTC. This translates into CASSYSPTGAYEQYF.

The V and J genes are TRBV29-1 and TRBJ2-5; 10 bases agree with TRBD1. Germline V gene sequence: CDR1 SQVTM, CDR2 ANQGSEA. CDR3 length equals 16 residues. Trimming cost V 3 bases and J 2 bases; bases outside gene matches: 9. The CDR3 bases are TGCAGCGTTGAGGAGTTGGGACAGGGGCGGCAAGAGACCCAGTACTTC. The encoded protein is CSVEELGQGRQETQYF.

The chain employs TRBV2 and TRBJ1-2, with 9 bases identical to TRBD1. The CDR3 has 15 amino acids. After removal of 6 bases from V and 4 bases from J, the junction contained 9 bases not matched to a gene. Germline CDR1 reads SNHLY; CDR2 reads FYNNEI. The CDR3 DNA sequence: TGTGCCAGCAGCGTTAACCGGGACAGGGCCTATGGCTACACCTTC. Protein sequence: CASSVNRDRAYGYTF. Full variable domain (missing parts from reference TRBV2 and TRBJ1-2): EPEVTQTPSHQVTQMGQEVILRCVPISNHLYFYWYRQILGQKVEFLVSFYNNEISEKSEIFDDQFSVERPDGSNFTLKIRSTKLEDSAMYFCASSVNRDRAYGYTFGSGTRLTVV.

The rearrangement uses TRBV2 and TRBJ1-3; D uncertain. This CDR3 has 13 residues. Trimming stripped 7 bases from V and 0 bases from J, with 7 bases between. In germline, CDR1 is SNHLY, CDR2 FYNNEI. The CDR3 DNA reads as TGTGCCAGCAATATCCTCTCTGGAAACACCATATATTTT. Encoded protein: CASNILSGNTIYF. Together with reference TRBV2 and TRBJ1-3, the CDR3 gives the full variable domain: EPEVTQTPSHQVTQMGQEVILRCVPISNHLYFYWYRQILGQKVEFLVSFYNNEISEKSEIFDDQFSVERPDGSNFTLKIRSTKLEDSAMYFCASNILSGNTIYFGEGSWLTVV.

The rearrangement uses TRBV15 and TRBJ1-5; a weak D match, TRBD1 (5 bases). V was trimmed by 5 bases and J by 0 bases, leaving 17 bases between them. Germline CDR1 reads LNHNV; CDR2 reads YYDKDF (reference sequence). This CDR3 is built from 17 residues. CDR3 sequence (DNA): TGTGCCACCAGCCTAGGACGAGGCGGACATAGCAATCAGCCCCAGCATTTT. Residues: CATSLGRGGHSNQPQHF.

The chain links TRBV29-1 to TRBJ1-1, with a possible D match to TRBD1 (5 bases). Germline CDR1 is SQVTM and CDR2 is ANQGSEA. This CDR3 spans 12 amino acids. V shed 3 bases and J shed 10 bases, with 15 bases lying between them. CDR3 residues: CSVDGGYPRAFF. CDR3 DNA sequence: TGCAGCGTTGACGGGGGGTACCCCAGAGCTTTCTTT.

The V gene is TRBV5-6, the J gene TRBJ2-1; D unresolved. CDR1 SGHDT and CDR2 YYEEEE come from the germline V gene. The ends were cut back, 1 base at V and 6 bases at J, with 5 bases in the middle. This CDR3 comprises 12 residues. The CDR3 DNA reads as TGTGCCAGCAGCTTGTGGGCCAATGAGCAGTTCTTC. Amino acids: CASSLWANEQFF.

The chain is built from TRBV2 and TRBJ2-7; 14 bases are a match to TRBD2. The CDR3 is 18 residues long. Germline CDR1 reads SNHLY; CDR2 reads FYNNEI. The J segment lost 1 base and the V segment lost 4 bases, leaving 9 bases of the junction unmatched. CDR3 bases: TGTGCCAGCAGTGTAGGGGGACTAGCGGGAGTTTTTTCCTACGAGCAGTACTTC. Residues: CASSVGGLAGVFSYEQYF.

V and J are TRBV18 and TRBJ1-5; no definite D call. This CDR3 is built from 14 residues. The V gene lost 6 bases and the J gene lost 12 bases, with 21 bases spanning the gap. Germline assignment: CDR1 KGHSH and CDR2 LQKENI. The CDR3 coding sequence is TGTGCCAGCTCCACTATCCCCGGATATCTTGGCCAGCATTTT. Translated, it gives CASSTIPGYLGQHF.

The chain combines TRBV28 with TRBJ1-4; 9 bases map to TRBD1. In germline, CDR1 is MDHEN, CDR2 SYDVKM. The CDR3 consists of 15 residues. The J segment lost 4 bases and the V segment lost 4 bases, leaving 4 bases of the junction unmatched. The CDR3 DNA sequence: TGTGCCAGCAGTTACCCGACAGGGGGTAATGAAAAACTGTTTTTT. Its protein is CASSYPTGGNEKLFF.

CDR3 bases: TGTGCCAGCAGCTTGGGACGGAGGGACACTGAAGCTTTCTTT. The encoded protein is CASSLGRRDTEAFF. The chain uses TRBV5-4 and TRBJ1-1; D is undetermined. This CDR3 contains 14 residues. Trimming removed 0 bases at V and 3 bases at J, with 9 bases between. Germline V gene sequence: CDR1 SGHNT, CDR2 YYREEE (reference sequence).

This clone was observed a few times. The chain joins TRBV30 to TRBJ1-1; D gene ambiguous. Trimming shortened V by 1 base and J by 1 base, and 13 bases separated the two germline ends. The germline CDR1 and CDR2 sequences are GTSNPN and SVGIG (reference sequence). The CDR3 is 15 residues long. In nucleotides, the CDR3 is TGTGCCTGGAGTGGGTCCCCCGGGGAGAACACTGAAGCTTTCTTT. This encodes CAWSGSPGENTEAFF.

CDR3 nucleotide sequence: TGCGCCAGCAGTGAGTCGACCCTAGCGGGACGTGAGCAGTTCTTC. Its protein product is CASSESTLAGREQFF. The V call is TRBV10-2, the J call TRBJ2-1; 9 bases match TRBD2. V shed 0 bases and J 9 bases; nucleotides not matched to a gene: 6. Per germline, CDR1 WSHSY and CDR2 SAAADI. There are 15 residues in the CDR3.

This chain joins TRBV6-5 and TRBJ1-1, with 8 bases that match TRBD1. Germline CDR1 and CDR2: MNHEY and SVGAGI. The length of the CDR3 is 12 residues. V lost 6 bases to trimming and J lost 6 bases; unmatched junction nucleotides: 3. CDR3 bases: TGTGCCAGCAGGCAGGGGGCCGCTGAAGCTTTCTTT. Amino acid sequence: CASRQGAAEAFF.

The V and J genes are TRBV7-9 and TRBJ1-1; D ambiguous. The CDR3 is made up of 16 amino acids. Germline CDR1 SEHNR, CDR2 FQNEAQ (reference sequence). V was cut by 3 bases and J by 1 base, with 15 bases left in between. Written as DNA, the CDR3 is TGTGCCAGCAGCTTCTTTGGGCTCCAGGAGAACACTGAAGCTTTCTTT. Translated: CASSFFGLQENTEAFF.

This rearrangement joins TRBV30 to TRBJ2-6, with D perhaps TRBD2 (6 bases). V was cut by 1 base and J by 5 bases, with 9 bases left in between. The CDR3 is 14 amino acids. Germline V gene sequence: CDR1 GTSNPN, CDR2 SVGIG (reference sequence). CDR3 bases: TGTGCCTGGAGTGGGACTATCAGGGCCAACGTCCTGACTTTC. It is translated as CAWSGTIRANVLTF.

This clone was counted once. V is TRBV29-1 and J is TRBJ2-3, with D maybe TRBD2 (6 bases). This CDR3 has 15 amino acids. The germline V gene has CDR1 SQVTM and CDR2 ANQGSEA. V dropped 6 bases and J dropped 6 bases, with 22 bases sitting between them. CDR3 DNA sequence: TGCAGCGTGTCAGTTGGGTTAGCGGCCTCCGATACGCAGTATTTT. This encodes CSVSVGLAASDTQYF.

The genes are TRBV7-6 and TRBJ2-7; a possible D gene is TRBD1 (5 bases). There are 17 residues in the CDR3. V gave up 0 bases and J gave up 0 bases, with 15 bases separating them. CDR1 SGHVS and CDR2 FNYEAQ come from the germline V gene. DNA of the CDR3: TGTGCCAGCAGCTTAGCCCCAACAGGCCTTAGCTCCTACGAGCAGTACTTC. Translation gives CASSLAPTGLSSYEQYF.

The V and J genes are TRBV28 and TRBJ2-5; TRBD1 aligns across 9 bases. Germline trimming cut 6 bases from V and 5 bases from J; bases unmatched to any gene: 7. The CDR3 loop spans 14 amino acids. Per germline, CDR1 MDHEN and CDR2 SYDVKM. This chain's CDR3 is CASSPWTGAETQYF. DNA for the CDR3: TGTGCCAGCAGCCCCTGGACAGGGGCGGAGACCCAGTACTTC.

V is TRBV5-1 and J is TRBJ1-3; D remains ambiguous. This CDR3 comprises 14 residues. The V end lost 0 bases, the J end lost 0 bases, and 4 bases lay between the germline ends. Germline V gene lookup returns CDR1 SGHRS and CDR2 YFSETQ. CDR3 residues: CASSLASSGNTIYF. CDR3 nucleotides: TGCGCCAGCAGCTTGGCCAGCTCTGGAAACACCATATATTTT.

This chain uses TRBV4-1 with TRBJ2-5; 7 bases match TRBD2. The J segment lost 2 bases and the V segment lost 0 bases, leaving 12 bases of the junction unmatched. Germline CDR1 is MGHRA and CDR2 is YSYEKL. The CDR3 loop spans 18 amino acids. The CDR3 loop is CASSQDWQAGVVQETQYF. CDR3 sequence (DNA): TGCGCCAGCAGCCAAGATTGGCAGGCGGGGGTAGTACAAGAGACCCAGTACTTC.

Only one count was recorded for this clone. V and J are TRBV29-1 and TRBJ1-1; D gene unclear. The CDR3 runs 13 residues. V lost 0 bases and J lost 6, with 11 bases in between. Germline values: CDR1 SQVTM, CDR2 ANQGSEA. CDR3 bases: TGCAGCGTTGAAGACCTAGACTCGGCTGAAGCTTTCTTT. Amino acids: CSVEDLDSAEAFF.

The CDR3 DNA is TGTGCCAGCAGTTTAAGTTGGGACATGAACACTGAAGCTTTCTTT. Translated, it gives CASSLSWDMNTEAFF. The chain joins TRBV28 to TRBJ1-1; tentative D call: TRBD1 (6 bases). The germline V gene encodes CDR1 MDHEN and CDR2 SYDVKM. V lost 2 bases, J lost 0 bases, and 10 bases lay in between. The CDR3 loop spans 15 amino acids.

The chain recombines TRBV19 with TRBJ2-3; 7 positions match TRBD1. The CDR3 is 15 residues long. The J segment lost 0 bases and the V segment lost 3 bases, leaving 3 bases of the junction unmatched. Germline-derived CDR1 and CDR2 are LNHDA and SQIVND (reference sequence). In nucleotides, the CDR3 is TGTGCCAGTAGTATTGGGACAGCTAGCACAGATACGCAGTATTTT. It specifies CASSIGTASTDTQYF.